These 27 T cell receptor beta chains were sequenced from one sample in a study of molecular identifiers for immune sequencing clone quantification. TCRdb itself ran the PCR reads through MiXCR, one entry per CDR3 protein. The sample comprises over 300,000 distinct CDR3 sequences, roughly 24% of which are singletons, and around 0.76% rests with the top ten. The sample was naive CD8+ T cells from blood, with Jurkat cell RNA spiked in. Subset denoted: FACS-sorted CD8+CD4-CCR7+CD45RA+ naive T cells. Receptors originate from a human donor in good health. Some libraries in this study had Jurkat cell RNA spiked in.

This clonotype was recorded many times. The chain carries TRBV6-5 and TRBJ2-3, with a tentative D call TRBD1 (5 bases). The CDR3 runs to 13 residues. Germline lookup yields CDR1 MNHEY and CDR2 SVGAGI. V gave up 8 bases and J gave up 4 bases, with 13 bases separating them. CDR3 protein: CASSGRVADTQYF. As DNA, the CDR3 is TGTGCCAGCTCGGGCAGGGTCGCAGATACGCAGTATTTT.

This clonotype has at least ten counts. The chain links TRBV5-4 to TRBJ2-5, with 7 bases lining up with TRBD1. The germline gives CDR1 SGHNT, CDR2 YYREEE (reference sequence). CDR3 length equals 15 residues. Germline trimming cut 3 bases from V and 1 base from J; bases unmatched to any gene: 6. CDR3: CASSSTDRLQETQYF. The CDR3 coding sequence is TGTGCCAGCAGCTCGACGGACAGGCTCCAAGAGACCCAGTACTTC.

The chain joins TRBV7-8 to TRBJ2-5, with a possible D match to TRBD2 (5 bases). From germline, CDR1 is SGHVS and CDR2 FQNEAQ. The ends were cut back, 5 bases at V and 2 bases at J, with 18 bases in the middle. This CDR3 has 16 amino acids. The CDR3 is CASSIGSPRGQETQYF. CDR3 nucleotide sequence: TGTGCCAGCAGCATTGGGTCCCCAAGAGGGCAAGAGACCCAGTACTTC.

The V call is TRBV29-1, the J call TRBJ2-2; unclear D gene. The CDR3 runs to 12 residues. Between the trimmed V and J ends, which lost 5 bases and 5 bases, there was a span of 9 bases. The germline CDR1 and CDR2 sequences are SQVTM and ANQGSEA. The CDR3 region has the DNA TGCAGCGTTTTCGACACTACCGGGGAGCTGTTTTTT. This gives the protein CSVFDTTGELFF.

As regards this clonotype: A much bigger clone sits one base away, suggesting this may be a read error. The chain has TRBV7-9 and TRBJ2-2, with TRBD2 matching over 10 bases. This CDR3 contains 17 residues. J was trimmed by 4 bases and V by 2 bases; bases with no gene match: 7. Looked up from germline, CDR1 is SEHNR and CDR2 is FQNEAQ (reference sequence). CDR3 in DNA: TGTGCCAGCAGCTTACCGGGACTAGCGAGGACCACCGGGGAGCTGTTTTTT. Translated: CASSLPGLARTTGELFF.

This clonotype showed up just a few times. The chain employs TRBV10-3 and TRBJ2-2; TRBD1 matches 11 bases. CDR1 ENHRY and CDR2 SYGVKD come from the germline V gene. J was trimmed by 6 bases and V by 8 bases; bases with no gene match: 8. The CDR3 spans 15 residues. Here the CDR3 DNA reads TGTGCCATCGGACGGACAGGGGGCATCGCCGGGGAGCTGTTTTTT. Residues: CAIGRTGGIAGELFF.

In the case of this clonotype: A much larger clonotype is one base distant, so this may be a read error. This chain uses TRBV5-1 with TRBJ2-3; a possible D gene is TRBD2 (6 bases). V dropped 4 bases and J dropped 0 bases, with 18 bases sitting between them. The CDR3 extends over 17 amino acids. Germline-derived CDR1 and CDR2 are SGHRS and YFSETQ. The CDR3 nucleotides read TGCGCCAGCAGCCTCCGCCCTACGGGACTGAGCACAGATACGCAGTATTTT. Its protein product is CASSLRPTGLSTDTQYF.

This clonotype was detected only a few times. The chain joins TRBV10-3 to TRBJ1-1; unclear D gene. CDR1 and CDR2 (germline): ENHRY, SYGVKD. V was shortened by 7 bases and J by 6 bases, with 15 bases between the two germline ends. The CDR3 is made up of 13 amino acids. The CDR3 sequence: CAIKDASQPEAFF. The CDR3, as DNA: TGTGCCATCAAGGACGCATCTCAACCTGAAGCTTTCTTT.

This clonotype was detected only a few times. This sequence joins TRBV27 and TRBJ2-5, with 10 positions matching TRBD2. V lost 6 bases and J lost 5; bases outside the gene matches: 9. Looked up from germline, CDR1 is MNHEY and CDR2 is SMNVEV (reference sequence). CDR3 size: 15 residues. CDR3 sequence (DNA): TGTGCCAGCAGCCCTAGCGGGGGCCCAGGGGAGACCCAGTACTTC. The encoded protein is CASSPSGGPGETQYF.

This rearrangement joins TRBV20-1 to TRBJ2-2; D is possibly TRBD1 (5 bases). From germline, CDR1 is DFQATT and CDR2 SNEGSKA (reference sequence). There are 14 residues in the CDR3. V dropped 6 bases and J dropped 0 bases, with 11 bases sitting between them. In DNA, the CDR3 is TGCAGTGCACCAGGGAACCCGAACACCGGGGAGCTGTTTTTT. This encodes CSAPGNPNTGELFF.

This clonotype was seen only once. The rearrangement uses TRBV20-1 and TRBJ2-1, with a possible D match to TRBD2 (5 bases). This CDR3 comprises 12 residues. CDR1 DFQATT and CDR2 SNEGSKA come from the germline V gene (reference sequence). V lost 4 bases, J lost 9 bases, and 13 bases lay in between. The CDR3 protein is CSATGPGIEQFF. The DNA of the CDR3 is TGCAGTGCTACTGGCCCGGGGATTGAGCAGTTCTTC.

The rearrangement joins TRBV10-3 to TRBJ2-7; TRBD2 matches at 7 bases. Germline lookup yields CDR1 ENHRY and CDR2 SYGVKD. This CDR3 comprises 15 residues. Losses at the gene ends were 0 bases for V and 6 bases for J; bases not matched to a gene: 8. The CDR3 DNA sequence: TGTGCCATCAGTGAGTCACAGCGGGGAGGGTCCGAGCAGTACTTC. The encoded protein is CAISESQRGGSEQYF.

About this clonotype itself: This could be a read error, since a much larger clone is one nucleotide away. The chain recombines TRBV7-2 with TRBJ2-1, with D possibly being TRBD1 or TRBD2 (5 bases each). This CDR3 has 12 residues. Per the germline V gene, CDR1 is SGHTA and CDR2 is FQGNSA. The CDR3 DNA reads as TGTGCCAACAGCACATGGGGGAATTGGCAGTTCTTC. The encoded protein is CANSTWGNWQFF.

This clonotype was detected ten times or more. The chain carries TRBV4-3 and TRBJ2-3, with no clear D. The CDR3 has 17 amino acids. Germline assignment: CDR1 LGHNA and CDR2 YSLEER. The V end lost 0 bases, the J end lost 4 bases, and 17 bases lay between the germline ends. The CDR3 loop is CASSQDSDSGGSDTQYF. CDR3 coding DNA: TGCGCCAGCAGCCAAGATAGTGATTCCGGTGGTTCAGATACGCAGTATTTT.

This clonotype occurred a few times. The CDR3 loop reads CASSYSIRKDEQYF. The CDR3 nucleotides are TGTGCCAGCAGTTACTCGATAAGGAAGGACGAGCAGTACTTC. The chain links TRBV6-2 or TRBV6-3 to TRBJ2-7; D is undetermined. V lost 0 bases to trimming and J lost 5 bases, with 11 bases between them. CDR3 length: 14 residues. The germline V gene has CDR1 MNHEY and CDR2 SVGEGT.

Worth noting for this clonotype: One end of the junction is discordant with germline, which a read error may explain. J is TRBJ2-1 and V is TRBV7-3, with 7 bases fitting TRBD2. The CDR3 is 13 amino acids. CDR1 is SGHTA and CDR2 is FQGTGA in the germline V gene. DNA of the CDR3: TGTGCCGGCAGCGGCGGGAGTAGGGATGAGCAGTGCTTC. This gives the protein CAGSGGSRDEQCF.

This clonotype was counted only a few times. The CDR3 protein is CASRTGTASNQPQHF. The CDR3 DNA reads TGTGCCAGCAGAACCGGGACAGCTAGCAATCAGCCCCAGCATTTT. The V and J genes are TRBV6-2 or TRBV6-3 and TRBJ1-5; 7 bases map to TRBD1. The CDR3 runs to 15 residues. Trimming cost V 6 bases and J 0 bases; bases outside gene matches: 5. Germline assignment: CDR1 MNHEY and CDR2 SVGEGT.

In this sample, this clonotype turned up many times. The chain employs TRBV4-3 and TRBJ2-7; tentative D call: TRBD1 (7 bases). The CDR3 consists of 15 residues. The ends were cut back, 0 bases at V and 3 bases at J, with 12 bases in the middle. The germline gives CDR1 LGHNA, CDR2 YSLEER. The CDR3 region has the DNA TGCGCCAGCAGCCAAGATTTCCAGGGGGGCTACGAGCAGTACTTC. Residues: CASSQDFQGGYEQYF.

The chain joins TRBV7-2 to TRBJ2-3; the match to TRBD1 covers 9 bases. Germline V gene sequence: CDR1 SGHTA, CDR2 FQGNSA. Trimming at V came to 5 bases and at J to 4 bases, leaving 7 bases not matched to a gene. The CDR3 sequence is 15 residues long. Here the CDR3 reads CASSRDRDPADTQYF. The CDR3 bases are TGTGCCAGCAGCCGGGACAGGGACCCCGCAGATACGCAGTATTTT.

Remarks on this clonotype: A single base separates this from a much larger clone, so it may be a read error. The rearrangement uses TRBV10-3 and TRBJ2-5; D ambiguous. The CDR3 sequence is 11 residues long. The germline gives CDR1 ENHRY, CDR2 SYGVKD. V dropped 4 bases and J dropped 1 base, with 1 base sitting between them. Written as DNA, the CDR3 is TGTGCCATCAGTGCCCAAGAGACCCAGTACTTC. It is translated as CAISAQETQYF.

Regarding this clonotype: It may be a read error: a sequence one base away is much more abundant. The chain couples TRBV7-8 to TRBJ2-7, with D tentatively TRBD2 (6 bases). V lost 7 bases to trimming and J lost 6 bases, with 19 bases between them. Looked up from germline, CDR1 is SGHVS and CDR2 is FQNEAQ. The CDR3 spans 14 residues. The CDR3 region is CASNLEGLGGEQYF. The CDR3 DNA is TGTGCCAGCAACTTGGAGGGCTTGGGAGGCGAGCAGTACTTC.

V and J are TRBV7-9 and TRBJ2-1, with a possible D match to TRBD2 (6 bases). This CDR3 has 13 amino acids. Germline V gives CDR1 SEHNR, CDR2 FQNEAQ (reference sequence). Trimming took off 5 bases at V and 6 bases at J, with 11 bases between the two ends. The CDR3 coding sequence is TGTGCCAGCAGCGAAACTAGCATCAATGAGCAGTTCTTC. Encoded protein: CASSETSINEQFF.

V and J are TRBV15 and TRBJ2-7; 8 nucleotides align to TRBD2. Germline V gives CDR1 LNHNV, CDR2 YYDKDF (reference sequence). Germline trimming cut 5 bases from V and 0 bases from J; bases unmatched to any gene: 6. This CDR3 is 15 amino acids long. The CDR3 sequence is CATSETGLDSYEQYF. In nucleotides, the CDR3 is TGTGCCACCAGCGAAACGGGACTAGACTCCTACGAGCAGTACTTC.

This clonotype was counted at least ten times. The chain has TRBV9 and TRBJ2-3; no clear D. CDR3 length: 12 amino acids. V was cut by 3 bases and J by 3 bases, with 5 bases left in between. The V gene's germline CDR1 is SGDLS and CDR2 YYNGEE. The CDR3, as DNA: TGTGCCAGCAGCGGGTTAACAGATACGCAGTATTTT. Its translation is CASSGLTDTQYF.

About this clonotype itself: This may be a read error: a much more frequent sequence differs by one nucleotide. V gene TRBV28 combines with J gene TRBJ2-7, with D maybe TRBD2 (5 bases). Trimming shortened V by 2 bases and J by 4 bases, and 18 bases separated the two germline ends. Germline V gives CDR1 MDHEN, CDR2 SYDVKM. The CDR3 sequence is 16 residues long. The CDR3 DNA follows: TGTGCCAGCAGTTTAAGAGGGAGAGAAGCCGTTTACGAGCAGTACTTC. Its translation is CASSLRGREAVYEQYF.

This clonotype was detected a few times. This chain joins TRBV11-2 and TRBJ2-1; the D gene is possibly TRBD2 (6 bases). Per germline, CDR1 SGHAT and CDR2 FQNNGV. The length of the CDR3 is 17 residues. V was trimmed by 4 bases and J by 0 bases, leaving 16 bases between them. CDR3 in amino acids: CASSSGGRLHSYNEQFF. Written as DNA, the CDR3 is TGTGCCAGCAGCTCCGGGGGACGCCTACACTCCTACAATGAGCAGTTCTTC.

The V gene is TRBV28, the J gene TRBJ1-5, with D possibly TRBD1 on 6 matching bases. This CDR3 has 15 amino acids. From germline, CDR1 is MDHEN and CDR2 SYDVKM. The V end lost 7 bases, the J end lost 5 bases, and 18 bases lay between the germline ends. CDR3 sequence: CASTPPGTLYQPQHF. The DNA for the CDR3 is TGTGCCAGCACCCCGCCCGGGACACTATATCAGCCCCAGCATTTT.